By frequency in the sample, the clone carrying this TCR beta chain is medium-sized (0.01 to 0.1%). Its antigen is undetermined. The entry originates in a study of OX40 agonist ivuxolimab in advanced cancers. Overall study context: Treatment of patients was with ivuxolimab, an agonistic anti-OX40 (CD134) antibody. Prior therapy, whether anti-PD-1, anti-PD-L1 or anti-CTLA-4, was allowed, and roughly 40% had some.

Study-wide points: In general, CD8+ T cells held more expanded clones than CD4+ did, on average. The antigens recognized by the expanded peripheral T cells, that is their antigen specificity, were not determined.

The data were produced by immunoSEQ multiplex PCR, yet TCRdb's version contains in-frame clones alone and is incomplete. The table includes approximately 49,000 clones, around 84% detected once. The clonotype originates from an adult with an advanced solid tumor such as melanoma, head and neck, liver or kidney cancer. This material consisted of CD4+ or CD8+ T cells sorted from blood, taken in a trial of the OX40 agonist ivuxolimab.

The CDR3 nucleotides read TGTGCCAGCAGCCGGGACAACTACGAGCAGTACTTC. This translates into CASSRDNYEQYF. This chain joins TRBV21-1 and TRBJ2-7; the DNA was not compared with TRBD1, the D call given in the table. TRBV21-1 represents a pseudogene. The CDR3 length is 12 residues.